The 3 T cell receptor beta chains below were found in one sample sequenced in a study of blood T cell repertoires in COVID-19 (dated by TCRdb to the early 2020s). Libraries were prepared through the immunoSEQ multiplex PCR assay. TCRdb mirrors the immuneACCESS table, restricted to in-frame sequences. Some clones are absent from its copies; in checked studies, under half trace to an unresolved V gene, and the reason for the others is unknown. The sample table contains about 280,000 clones; only one count was recorded for around nine tenths of them. The top ten constitute approximately 5.7% of the sample. Sequenced: PBMCs or T cells enriched from blood (not recorded which). The origin of the receptors is a woman aged 40 to 50 who had recovered from COVID-19.

The V call is TRBV29-1, the J call TRBJ1-5; 7 positions match TRBD1. Germline CDR1 is SQVTM and CDR2 is ANQGSEA. The CDR3 sequence is 14 residues long. Germline trimming cut 4 bases from V and 3 bases from J; bases unmatched to any gene: 6. CDR3 in amino acids: CSVAQDRSNQPQHF. The CDR3 DNA reads TGCAGCGTTGCGCAGGACAGGTCCAATCAGCCCCAGCATTTT.

The rearrangement uses TRBV28 and TRBJ1-5; 10 nucleotides match TRBD1. Germline V CDR1 and CDR2: MDHEN, SYDVKM. The length of the CDR3 is 16 residues. The V segment lost 6 bases and the J segment 6 bases; nucleotides outside the gene matches: 11. CDR3 sequence (DNA): TGTGCCAGCAGACACCACATCCGGGACAGGGGTCAGCCCCAGCATTTT. Amino acid sequence: CASRHHIRDRGQPQHF. Together with reference TRBV28 and TRBJ1-5, the CDR3 gives the full variable domain: DVKVTQSSRYLVKRTGEKVFLECVQDMDHENMFWYRQDPGLGLRLIYFSYDVKMKEKGDIPEGYSVSREKKERFSLILESASTNQTSMYLCASRHHIRDRGQPQHFGDGTRLSIL.

This clone was seen more than once but under ten times. The rearrangement links TRBV6-2 or TRBV6-3 to TRBJ2-7; 11 bases line up with TRBD2. The CDR3 totals 18 residues. The V gene's germline CDR1 is MNHEY and CDR2 SVGEGT. Trimming at V came to 4 bases and at J to 2 bases, leaving 13 bases not matched to a gene. The CDR3, as DNA: TGTGCCAGCAGTTCCGCCTTTGGGCGACTAGCGGGGCCCTACGAGCAGTACTTC. Its protein is CASSSAFGRLAGPYEQYF.